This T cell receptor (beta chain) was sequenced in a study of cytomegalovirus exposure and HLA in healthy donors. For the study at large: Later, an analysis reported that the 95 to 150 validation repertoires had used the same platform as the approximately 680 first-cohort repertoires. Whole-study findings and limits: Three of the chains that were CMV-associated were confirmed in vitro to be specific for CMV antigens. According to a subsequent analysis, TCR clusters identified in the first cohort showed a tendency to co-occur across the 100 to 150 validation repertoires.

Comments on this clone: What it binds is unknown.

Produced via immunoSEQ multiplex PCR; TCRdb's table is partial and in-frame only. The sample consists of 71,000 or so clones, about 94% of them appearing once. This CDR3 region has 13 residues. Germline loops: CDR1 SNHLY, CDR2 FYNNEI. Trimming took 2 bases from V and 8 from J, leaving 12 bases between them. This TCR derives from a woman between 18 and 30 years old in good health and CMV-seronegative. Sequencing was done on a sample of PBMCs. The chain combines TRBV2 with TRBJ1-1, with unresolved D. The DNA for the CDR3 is TGTGCCAGCAGTGAACGCGGGGAAACCGAAGCTTTCTTT. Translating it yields CASSERGETEAFF.